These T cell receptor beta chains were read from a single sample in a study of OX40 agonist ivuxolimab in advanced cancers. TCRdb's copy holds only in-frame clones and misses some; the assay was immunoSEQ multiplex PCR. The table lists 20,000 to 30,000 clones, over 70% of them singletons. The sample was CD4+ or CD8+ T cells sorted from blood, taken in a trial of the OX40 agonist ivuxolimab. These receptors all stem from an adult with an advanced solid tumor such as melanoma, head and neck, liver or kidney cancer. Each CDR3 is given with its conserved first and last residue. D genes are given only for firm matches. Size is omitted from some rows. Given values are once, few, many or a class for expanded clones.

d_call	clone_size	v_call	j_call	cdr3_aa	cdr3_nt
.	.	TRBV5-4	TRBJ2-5	CASNEGLYQETQYF	TGTGCCAGCAACGAAGGGCTGTACCAAGAGACCCAGTACTTC
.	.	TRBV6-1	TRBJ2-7	CASIRTGQSYEQYF	TGTGCCAGCATCAGAACGGGACAAAGCTACGAGCAGTACTTC
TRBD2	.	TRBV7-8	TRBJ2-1	CASSPGGYNEQFF	TGTGCCAGCAGCCCGGGGGGCTACAATGAGCAGTTCTTC
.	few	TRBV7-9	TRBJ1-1	CASSLYGGEGRTEAFF	TGTGCCAGCAGCTTATATGGAGGGGAAGGGCGCACTGAAGCTTTCTTT
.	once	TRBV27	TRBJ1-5	CASQGGNQPQHF	TGTGCCAGCCAGGGAGGCAATCAGCCCCAGCATTTT
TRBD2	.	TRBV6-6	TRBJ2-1	CASSDGTIYEQFF	TGTGCCAGCAGCGACGGGACTATATATGAGCAGTTCTTC
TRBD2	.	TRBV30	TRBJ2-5	CAWGTSGGQETQYF	TGTGCCTGGGGGACTAGCGGGGGTCAAGAGACCCAGTACTTC
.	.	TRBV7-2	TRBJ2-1	CASSLERWVSSYNEQFF	TGTGCCAGCAGCTTAGAGCGGTGGGTTAGCTCCTACAATGAGCAGTTCTTC
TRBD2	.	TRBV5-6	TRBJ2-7	CASSFGLAGGEQYF	TGTGCCAGCAGCTTCGGACTAGCGGGGGGCGAGCAGTACTTC
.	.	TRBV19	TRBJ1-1	CASSISQNTEAFF	TGTGCCAGTAGTATAAGTCAGAACACTGAAGCTTTCTTT
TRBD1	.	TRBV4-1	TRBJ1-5	CASSHAGQAYQPQHF	TGCGCCAGCAGCCACGCTGGACAGGCTTATCAGCCCCAGCATTTT
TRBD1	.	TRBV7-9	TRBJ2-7	CASSPLPQGVLGEQYF	TGTGCCAGCAGCCCATTACCACAGGGGGTACTGGGGGAGCAGTACTTC
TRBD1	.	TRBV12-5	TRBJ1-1	CASGLSVPGQGKDTEAFF	TGTGCTAGTGGTTTGAGCGTCCCGGGACAGGGGAAGGACACTGAAGCTTTCTTT
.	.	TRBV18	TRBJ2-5	CASSPVSGETQYF	TGTGCCAGCTCACCGGTCAGCGGAGAGACCCAGTACTTC
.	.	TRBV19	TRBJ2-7	CASSVGSGEQYF	TGTGCCAGTAGCGTGGGATCAGGGGAGCAGTACTTC
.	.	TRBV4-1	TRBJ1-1	CASSQSDGGRTNTEAFF	TGCGCCAGCAGCCAATCCGACGGGGGGCGGACGAACACTGAAGCTTTCTTT
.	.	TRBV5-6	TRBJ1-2	CASISQAGVKSLYGYTF	TGTGCCAGCATCTCCCAGGCAGGGGTAAAGTCTCTCTATGGCTACACCTTC
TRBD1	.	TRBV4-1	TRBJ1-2	CASSLGTGGYGYTF	TGCGCCAGCAGCCTGGGGACAGGGGGCTATGGCTACACCTTC
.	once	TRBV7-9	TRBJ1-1	CASSLERGSEAFF	TGTGCCAGCAGCCTAGAGCGGGGGTCTGAAGCTTTCTTT
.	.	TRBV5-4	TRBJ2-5	CAPGARQETQYF	TGTGCCCCAGGGGCTAGACAAGAGACCCAGTACTTC
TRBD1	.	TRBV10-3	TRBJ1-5	CAIRGGTGINQPQHF	TGTGCCATCAGAGGAGGGACAGGGATAAATCAGCCCCAGCATTTT
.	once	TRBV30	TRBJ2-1	CAWRGDRGSYNEQFF	TGTGCCTGGAGGGGGGACCGCGGCTCCTACAATGAGCAGTTCTTC
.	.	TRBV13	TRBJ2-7	CASSPPGTPGYEQYF	TGTGCCAGCAGCCCACCAGGGACCCCGGGGTACGAGCAGTACTTC
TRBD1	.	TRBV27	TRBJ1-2	CASSSGQGFNYGYTF	TGTGCCAGCAGTTCGGGACAGGGGTTTAACTATGGCTACACCTTC
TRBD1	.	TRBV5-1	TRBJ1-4	CASSLEGTGGEKLFF	TGCGCCAGCAGCTTGGAAGGGACAGGAGGTGAAAAACTGTTTTTT
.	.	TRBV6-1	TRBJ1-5	CASSERAGPAYYSNQPQHF	TGTGCCAGCAGTGAACGGGCAGGCCCCGCGTATTATAGCAATCAGCCCCAGCATTTT
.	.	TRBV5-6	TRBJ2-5	CASSWIRVRESQETQYF	TGTGCCAGCAGCTGGATTCGAGTCAGGGAGTCCCAAGAGACCCAGTACTTC
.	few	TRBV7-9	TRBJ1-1	CASSLEVNTEAFF	TGTGCCAGCAGCTTAGAAGTGAACACTGAAGCTTTCTTT
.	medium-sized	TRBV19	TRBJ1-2	CASSLGTVNYGYTF	TGTGCCAGTAGTTTGGGGACGGTTAACTATGGCTACACCTTC
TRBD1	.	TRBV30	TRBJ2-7	CAGGQSSYEQYF	TGTGCCGGGGGACAGAGCTCCTACGAGCAGTACTTC
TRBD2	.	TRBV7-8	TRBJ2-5	CASSLGPSGGQETQYF	TGTGCCAGCAGCTTAGGGCCTAGCGGGGGGCAAGAGACCCAGTACTTC
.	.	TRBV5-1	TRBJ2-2	CASSLVGVTGELFF	TGCGCCAGCAGCTTGGTGGGGGTCACCGGGGAGCTGTTTTTT
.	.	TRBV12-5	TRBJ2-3	CASGLAEYTQYF	TGTGCTAGTGGTTTGGCGGAATATACGCAGTATTTT
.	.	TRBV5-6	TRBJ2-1	CASSLDYSPYNEQFF	TGTGCCAGCAGCTTGGATTATTCGCCCTACAATGAGCAGTTCTTC
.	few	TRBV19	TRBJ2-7	CASSIGAYEQYF	TGTGCCAGTAGTATAGGCGCCTACGAGCAGTACTTC
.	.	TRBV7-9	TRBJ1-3	CASSLGLWQVGSGNTIYF	TGTGCCAGCAGCTTAGGATTGTGGCAGGTCGGCTCTGGAAACACCATATATTTT
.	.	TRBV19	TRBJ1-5	CASSIQGRRYSNQPQHF	TGTGCCAGTAGTATCCAGGGAAGAAGATATAGCAATCAGCCCCAGCATTTT
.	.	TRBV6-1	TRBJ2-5	CASSEEALPQETQYF	TGTGCCAGCAGTGAGGAGGCGCTCCCCCAAGAGACCCAGTACTTC
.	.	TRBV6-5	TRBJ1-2	CASKPGRDYGYTF	TGTGCCAGCAAGCCAGGGCGGGACTATGGCTACACCTTC
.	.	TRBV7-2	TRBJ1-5	CASSLGSGTNQPQHF	TGTGCCAGCAGCTTGGGCTCAGGGACCAATCAGCCCCAGCATTTT
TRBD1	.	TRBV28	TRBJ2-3	CASSLWVGQGTDTQYF	TGTGCCAGCAGTTTATGGGTCGGACAGGGCACAGATACGCAGTATTTT
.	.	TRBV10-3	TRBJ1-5	CAISPLGGGGEPQHF	TGTGCCATCAGTCCCTTAGGAGGAGGGGGTGAGCCCCAGCATTTT
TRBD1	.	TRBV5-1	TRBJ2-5	CASSRQGLEETQYF	TGCGCCAGCAGCCGACAGGGGCTAGAAGAGACCCAGTACTTC
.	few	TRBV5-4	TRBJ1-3	CASSYGSSGNTIYF	TGTGCCAGCAGTTATGGGTCCTCTGGAAACACCATATATTTT
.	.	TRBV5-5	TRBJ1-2	CASSLEGRANYGYTF	TGTGCCAGCAGCTTGGAGGGGAGAGCTAACTATGGCTACACCTTC
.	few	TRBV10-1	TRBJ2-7	CASSDARSSYEQYF	TGCGCCAGCAGTGACGCCAGAAGCTCCTACGAGCAGTACTTC
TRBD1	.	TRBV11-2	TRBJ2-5	CASSLIATGGQETQYF	TGTGCCAGCAGCTTAATCGCGACAGGGGGCCAAGAGACCCAGTACTTC
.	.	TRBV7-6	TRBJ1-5	CASSANSNQPQHF	TGTGCCAGCAGCGCAAATAGCAATCAGCCCCAGCATTTT
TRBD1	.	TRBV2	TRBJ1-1	CASSEDETGRDPEAFF	TGTGCCAGCAGTGAAGATGAGACAGGGAGGGATCCTGAAGCTTTCTTT